The T cell receptor (beta chain) under discussion was sequenced for a study of cytomegalovirus exposure and HLA in healthy donors. 13 Jbeta primers and 60 Vbeta primers were used for the PCR. Only in-frame clones appear in the TCRdb table, and some are missing; sequencing was by immunoSEQ multiplex PCR. Among 130,000 to 150,000 clones listed, approximately 80% were seen once. V lost 1 base to trimming and J lost 3 bases; unmatched junction nucleotides: 3. Looked up from germline, CDR1 is SGHVS and CDR2 is FQNEAQ. This CDR3 is 15 amino acids long. The J gene is TRBJ2-1, the V gene TRBV7-8; 7 bases are a match to TRBD2. This sequence was found in a man younger than 40 in good health and CMV-seropositive. Sequenced: PBMCs. CDR3 loop: CASSLVAGVYNEQFF. CDR3 nucleotide sequence: TGTGCCAGCAGCTTAGTTGCGGGGGTCTACAATGAGCAGTTCTTC. Full variable domain (rest looked up from reference TRBV7-8 and TRBJ2-1): GAGVSQSPRYKVAKRGQDVALRCDPISGHVSLFWYQQALGQGPEFLTYFQNEAQLDKSGLPSDRFFAERPEGSVSTLKIQRTQQEDSAVYLCASSLVAGVYNEQFFGPGTRLTVL.